Described below is a single TCR beta chain sequence and its context. Antigen: not known. CDR3 length equals 13 residues. Germline CDR1 SQVTM, CDR2 ANQGSEA. The germline V and J ends were trimmed by 3 bases and 2 bases, with 9 bases remaining between them. This record comes from a study of T cell repertoires in cytomegalovirus infection. Study at large: Public signatures in TCR beta pointed to CMV infection and matching HLA type. Study-level points and caveats: The cumulative frequency of public TCR beta families distinguished individuals who carried CMV together with the relevant HLA. Clonotype analysis showed dominance of the ex vivo response by HLA-C-restricted CMV-specific TCR beta clonotypes.

TCRdb reprocessed the reads via MiXCR and lists one record per CDR3 protein. The table includes hundreds of thousands of distinct CDR3 sequences, about a tenth detected once. The receptor's source is a human donor in good health (CMV status not recorded). Some clones in this sample may be carry-over from other donors' samples. The chain recombines TRBV29-1 with TRBJ2-3, with D hard to call. Sequenced material: PBMCs. This CDR3 reads CSVEAGNTDTQYF. CDR3 DNA: TGCAGCGTTGAGGCAGGCAACACAGATACGCAGTATTTT.